One and the same sample provided the 13 T cell receptor beta chains below, sequenced in a study of memory CD4+ T cells and cytomegalovirus serostatus. Single viable CD3+CD4+CD8-CD45RO+ cells were sorted as the memory CD4+ T cells. The data were produced by immunoSEQ multiplex PCR, yet TCRdb's version contains in-frame clones alone and is incomplete. Seen here are under 45,000 clones, about 79% observed once, and the top ten hold 5% to 7%. The specimen was memory CD4+ T cells from blood. These TCRs come from an adult in good health and CMV-seronegative.

This clone has only a few counts. V is TRBV12-5 and J is TRBJ1-1; no clear D gene. Germline V gene lookup returns CDR1 LGHNT and CDR2 FRNRAP. The CDR3 length is 13 residues. The ends were cut back, 1 base at V and 4 bases at J, with 7 bases in the middle. As DNA, the CDR3 is TGTGCTAGTGGTTTGGAGGGCGGCACTGAAGCTTTCTTT. Protein: CASGLEGGTEAFF.

This clone was counted only a few times. This rearrangement joins TRBV5-1 to TRBJ2-3; no reliable D call. V gave up 4 bases and J gave up 3 bases, with 6 bases separating them. The CDR3 has 12 residues. Germline V gene lookup returns CDR1 SGHRS and CDR2 YFSETQ. The CDR3 DNA reads TGCGCCAGCAGCACTGGGACAGATACGCAGTATTTT. Its translation: CASSTGTDTQYF.

The J gene is TRBJ2-3, the V gene TRBV18, with D perhaps TRBD1 (6 bases). Germline CDR1 reads KGHSH; CDR2 reads LQKENI. The CDR3 loop spans 15 amino acids. Trimming removed 4 bases at V and 3 bases at J, with 14 bases between. The CDR3 bases are TGTGCCAGCTCACTGAAAACAGGGATGACAGATACGCAGTATTTT. Its translation is CASSLKTGMTDTQYF.

This clone was detected a few times. The CDR3 bases are TGTGCCAGCAGCTTGTCATCAAGGGCGGAAGAGACCCAGTACTTC. Its translation is CASSLSSRAEETQYF. J is TRBJ2-5 and V is TRBV5-4; unclear D gene. The germline V and J ends were trimmed by 1 base and 3 bases, with 13 bases remaining between them. The germline V gene encodes CDR1 SGHNT and CDR2 YYREEE (reference sequence). CDR3 length: 15 amino acids. Using reference TRBV5-4 and TRBJ2-5 for the parts outside the CDR3, the full variable domain is ETGVTQSPTHLIKTRGQQVTLRCSSQSGHNTVSWYQQALGQGPQFIFQYYREEENGRGNFPPRFSGLQFPNYSSELNVNALELDDSALYLCASSLSSRAEETQYFGPGTRLLVL.

CDR3 residues: CASSPGRFREQYF. Here the CDR3 DNA reads TGTGCCAGCTCACCAGGACGGTTCCGCGAGCAGTACTTC. The rearrangement uses TRBV18 and TRBJ2-7; the D is unclear. Trimming cost V 2 bases and J 6 bases, with 11 bases left between them. Germline V lookup: CDR1 KGHSH, CDR2 LQKENI. This CDR3 has 13 residues.

This clone was counted a single time. This chain joins TRBV14 and TRBJ2-3, with no clear D. CDR1 is SGHDN, CDR2 FVKESK, per germline. Deletions cut 4 bases from V and 0 bases from J, with 14 bases between. The length of the CDR3 is 16 residues. The CDR3 spells CASSPHPGSSTDTQYF. CDR3 nucleotide sequence: TGTGCCAGCAGCCCCCACCCCGGCTCTAGCACAGATACGCAGTATTTT.

This CDR3 reads CASSFDNRDGSNIQYF. The CDR3, as DNA: TGCGCCAGCAGCTTCGACAACAGGGATGGATCAAACATTCAGTACTTC. V gene TRBV5-1 combines with J gene TRBJ2-4; D is perhaps TRBD1 (6 bases). This CDR3 has 16 amino acids. Germline assignment: CDR1 SGHRS and CDR2 YFSETQ. Trimming pared 2 bases from V and 6 bases from J, leaving 18 bases between.

The chain recombines TRBV7-2 with TRBJ2-7; D is ambiguous. The CDR3 length is 13 residues. Germline CDR1 and CDR2: SGHTA and FQGNSA. V was pared by 2 bases and J by 0 bases, with 5 bases between. The CDR3 spells CASSLLHSYEQYF. CDR3 DNA sequence: TGTGCCAGCAGCTTACTTCACTCCTACGAGCAGTACTTC.

The rearrangement joins TRBV5-4 to TRBJ1-4; D perhaps matches TRBD1 (6 bases). Germline CDR1 and CDR2: SGHNT and YYREEE (reference sequence). The CDR3 is 13 residues long. Trimming pared 3 bases from V and 6 bases from J, leaving 9 bases between. The CDR3 nucleotides read TGTGCCAGCAGCTCCCCAGGGGATGAAAAACTGTTTTTT. This translates into CASSSPGDEKLFF.

This clone was picked up many times. V is TRBV18 and J is TRBJ2-2, with D hard to call. CDR1 is KGHSH, CDR2 LQKENI, per germline. This CDR3 region has 12 residues. V lost 3 bases and J 7 bases, leaving 6 bases between the germline ends. Written as DNA, the CDR3 is TGTGCCAGCTCACCTTTGGGCGGGGAGCTGTTTTTT. This translates into CASSPLGGELFF.

The V and J genes are TRBV18 and TRBJ1-5; 7 nucleotides align to TRBD1. Germline V gene sequence: CDR1 KGHSH, CDR2 LQKENI. V was pared by 1 base and J by 2 bases, with 5 bases of the junction left unmatched. The CDR3 has 16 residues. DNA for the CDR3: TGTGCCAGCTCACCACAGGGGGCCGTCGGCAATCAGCCCCAGCATTTT. This encodes CASSPQGAVGNQPQHF.

This chain uses TRBV5-4 with TRBJ1-4; the D gene is possibly TRBD1 (6 bases). V lost 4 bases and J lost 8, with 15 bases in between. Germline V gene sequence: CDR1 SGHNT, CDR2 YYREEE (reference sequence). CDR3 length: 14 amino acids. CDR3 sequence: CASSPRQDGEKLFF. The CDR3 nucleotides read TGTGCCAGCAGCCCACGACAGGATGGGGAAAAACTGTTTTTT.

The chain joins TRBV28 to TRBJ2-1; 9 bases line up with TRBD1. The CDR3 runs 15 residues. CDR1 is MDHEN and CDR2 is SYDVKM in the germline V gene. The junction had 4 bases not matched to a gene; V was cut back by 3 bases and J by 4 bases. CDR3 residues: CASSLPGQGYNEQFF. The CDR3 bases are TGTGCCAGCAGTTTGCCGGGACAGGGATACAATGAGCAGTTCTTC.